A single sample is the source of the 5 T cell receptor beta chains below, sequenced in a study of blood T cell repertoires in COVID-19. Clones were read by immunoSEQ multiplex PCR, and TCRdb kept only the in-frame ones, dropping some. Of tens of thousands of clones in the sample, roughly 88% were seen once. Sequencing was done on a sample of peripheral blood. The receptors stem from a woman older than 75 with COVID-19, enrolled during active disease.

This chain connects TRBV5-1 to TRBJ2-1, with 10 bases fitting TRBD2. In germline, CDR1 is SGHRS, CDR2 YFSETQ. The V segment lost 1 base and the J segment 3 bases; nucleotides outside the gene matches: 4. This CDR3 contains 16 residues. The CDR3 DNA follows: TGCGCCAGCAGCTTGACCGGGACTAGCGTCTACAATGAGCAGTTCTTC. Translated: CASSLTGTSVYNEQFF.

The chain joins TRBV14 to TRBJ1-2; D gene unclear. Germline CDR1 reads SGHDN; CDR2 reads FVKESK. V lost 3 bases, J lost 5 bases, and 7 bases lay in between. The CDR3 extends over 12 amino acids. CDR3 loop: CASSQRIYGYTF. The CDR3, as DNA: TGTGCCAGCAGCCAGAGAATATATGGCTACACCTTC.

This sequence joins TRBV7-2 and TRBJ2-7, with TRBD2 matching 9 bases. With V trimmed by 5 bases and J by 5 bases, 13 bases remained unmatched. The germline V gene has CDR1 SGHTA and CDR2 FQGNSA. CDR3 length: 16 amino acids. CDR3 nucleotides: TGTGCCAGCAGCCCCCTTGCGGGAGGGCCTTGGAACGAGCAGTACTTC. Its protein product is CASSPLAGGPWNEQYF.

The chain is built from TRBV7-2 and TRBJ1-2, with 8 bases lining up with TRBD1. The CDR3 has 14 residues. The J segment lost 8 bases and the V segment lost 5 bases, leaving 10 bases of the junction unmatched. CDR1 and CDR2 from the germline V gene are SGHTA and FQGNSA. CDR3 DNA sequence: TGTGCCAGCAGCCCTCAACAGGGGGTGGGAGGCTACACCTTC. It translates to CASSPQQGVGGYTF.

CDR3 region: CASSPRLTGGAGANVLTF. As DNA, the CDR3 is TGTGCCAGCTCACCACGACTTACAGGGGGCGCTGGGGCCAACGTCCTGACTTTC. V gene TRBV18 combines with J gene TRBJ2-6, with TRBD1 matching over 9 bases. This CDR3 region has 18 residues. V lost 1 base to trimming and J lost 2 bases; unmatched junction nucleotides: 6. The V gene's germline CDR1 is KGHSH and CDR2 LQKENI.